This T cell receptor beta chain stems from a study of T-cell memory formation after mild COVID-19. The CDR3 length is 14 residues. The V and J ends lost 3 bases and 1 base respectively, with 10 bases between them. Germline CDR1 reads SGHTA; CDR2 reads FQGNSA. TCRdb re-called the 5' RACE reads through MiXCR, storing one row per CDR3 protein. In the table there are roughly 350,000 distinct CDR3 sequences, roughly 20% of which are singletons. The specimen sequenced was PBMCs or a T cell subset sorted from them (not recorded which). The gene calls are TRBV7-2 and TRBJ2-7; D may be TRBD1 (6 bases). This TCR derives from an adult woman who had mild COVID-19 (a few samples of this study predate the infection). Cell type and time point are not known. CDR3 bases: TGTGCCAGCAGCTTTCAGGGGCCTTCCTACGAGCAGTACTTC. It is translated as CASSFQGPSYEQYF.